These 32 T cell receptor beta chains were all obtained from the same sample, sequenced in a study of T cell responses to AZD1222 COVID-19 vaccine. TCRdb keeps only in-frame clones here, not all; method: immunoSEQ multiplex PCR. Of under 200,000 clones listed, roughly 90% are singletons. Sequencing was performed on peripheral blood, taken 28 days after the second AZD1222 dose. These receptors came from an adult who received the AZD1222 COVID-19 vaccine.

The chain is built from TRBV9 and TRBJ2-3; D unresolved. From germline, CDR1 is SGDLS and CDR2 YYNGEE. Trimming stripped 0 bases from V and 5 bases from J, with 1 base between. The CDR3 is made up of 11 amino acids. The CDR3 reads CASSVEDTQYF. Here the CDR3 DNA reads TGTGCCAGCAGCGTAGAAGATACGCAGTATTTT.

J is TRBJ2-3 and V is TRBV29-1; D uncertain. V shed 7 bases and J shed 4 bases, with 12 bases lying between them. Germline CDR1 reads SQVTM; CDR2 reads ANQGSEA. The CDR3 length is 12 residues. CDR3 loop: CSDYRPSDTQYF. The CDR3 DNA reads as TGCAGCGACTATAGACCGTCAGATACGCAGTATTTT.

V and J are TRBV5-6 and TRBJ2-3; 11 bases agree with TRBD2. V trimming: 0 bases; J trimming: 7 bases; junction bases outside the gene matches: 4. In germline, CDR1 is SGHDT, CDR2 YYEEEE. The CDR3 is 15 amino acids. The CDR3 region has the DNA TGTGCCAGCAGCTTGGCTAGCGGGGGGAGGTATACGCAGTATTTT. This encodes CASSLASGGRYTQYF.

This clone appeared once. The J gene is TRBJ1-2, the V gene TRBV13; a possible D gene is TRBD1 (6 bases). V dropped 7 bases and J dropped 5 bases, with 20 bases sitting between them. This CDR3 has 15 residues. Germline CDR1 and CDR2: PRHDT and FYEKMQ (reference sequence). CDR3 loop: CASTLSGALSYGYTF. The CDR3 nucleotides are TGTGCCAGCACCTTGTCGGGGGCGCTGAGTTATGGCTACACCTTC.

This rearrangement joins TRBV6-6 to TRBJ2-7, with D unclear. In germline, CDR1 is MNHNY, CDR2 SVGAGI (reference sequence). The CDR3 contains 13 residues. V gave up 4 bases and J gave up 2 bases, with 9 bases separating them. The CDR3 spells CASSLGTAYEQYF. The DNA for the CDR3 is TGTGCCAGCAGTTTGGGTACAGCCTACGAGCAGTACTTC.

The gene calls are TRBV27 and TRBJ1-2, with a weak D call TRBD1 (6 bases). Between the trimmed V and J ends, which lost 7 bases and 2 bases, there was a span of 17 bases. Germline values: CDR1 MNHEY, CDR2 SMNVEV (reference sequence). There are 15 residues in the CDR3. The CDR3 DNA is TGTGCCAGCATGCCAGAACAGGGTAGAAACTATGGCTACACCTTC. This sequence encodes CASMPEQGRNYGYTF.

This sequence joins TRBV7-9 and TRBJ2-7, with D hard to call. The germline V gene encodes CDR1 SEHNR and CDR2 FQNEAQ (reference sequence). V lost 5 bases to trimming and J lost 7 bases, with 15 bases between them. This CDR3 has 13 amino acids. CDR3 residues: CASSPAAVGEQYF. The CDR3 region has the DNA TGTGCCAGCAGCCCCGCGGCAGTGGGAGAGCAGTACTTC. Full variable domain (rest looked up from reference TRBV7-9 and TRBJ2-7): DTGVSQNPRHKITKRGQNVTFRCDPISEHNRLYWYRQTLGQGPEFLTYFQNEAQLEKSRLLSDRFSAERPKGSFSTLEIQRTEQGDSAMYLCASSPAAVGEQYFGPGTRLTVT.

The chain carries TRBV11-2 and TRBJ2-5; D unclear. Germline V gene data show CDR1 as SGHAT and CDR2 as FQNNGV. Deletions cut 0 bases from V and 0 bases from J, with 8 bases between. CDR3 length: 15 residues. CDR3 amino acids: CASSLEKSYQETQYF. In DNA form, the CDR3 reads TGTGCCAGCAGCTTAGAGAAATCGTACCAAGAGACCCAGTACTTC.

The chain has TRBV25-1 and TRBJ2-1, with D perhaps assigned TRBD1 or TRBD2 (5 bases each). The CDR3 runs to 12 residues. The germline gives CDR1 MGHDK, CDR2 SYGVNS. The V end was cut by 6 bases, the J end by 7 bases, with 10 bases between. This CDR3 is CASRRGYNEQFF. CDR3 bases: TGTGCCAGCAGGAGGGGTTATAATGAGCAGTTCTTC.

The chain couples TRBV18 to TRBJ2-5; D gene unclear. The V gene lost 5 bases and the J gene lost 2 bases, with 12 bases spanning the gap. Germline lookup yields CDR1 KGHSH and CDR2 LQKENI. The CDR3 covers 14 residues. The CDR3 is CASSTVRAQETQYF. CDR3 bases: TGTGCCAGCTCAACAGTTAGGGCTCAAGAGACCCAGTACTTC.

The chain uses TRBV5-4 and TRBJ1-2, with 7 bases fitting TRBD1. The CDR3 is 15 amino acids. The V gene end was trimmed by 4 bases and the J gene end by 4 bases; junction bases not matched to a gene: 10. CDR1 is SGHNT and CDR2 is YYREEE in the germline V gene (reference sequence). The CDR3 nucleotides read TGTGCCAGCAGCCCGCCCGACAGGGAGGGCTATGGCTACACCTTC. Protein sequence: CASSPPDREGYGYTF.

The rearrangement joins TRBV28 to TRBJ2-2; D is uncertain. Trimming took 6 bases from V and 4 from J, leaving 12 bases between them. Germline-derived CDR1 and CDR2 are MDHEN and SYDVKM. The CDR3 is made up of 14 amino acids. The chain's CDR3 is CASSPQATTGELFF. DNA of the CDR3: TGTGCCAGCAGCCCTCAGGCTACCACCGGGGAGCTGTTTTTT.

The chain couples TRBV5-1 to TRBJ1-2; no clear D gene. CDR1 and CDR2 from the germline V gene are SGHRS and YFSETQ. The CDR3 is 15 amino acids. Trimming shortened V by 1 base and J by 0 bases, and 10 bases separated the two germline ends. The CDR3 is CASSLTDRANYGYTF. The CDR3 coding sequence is TGCGCCAGCAGCTTGACGGACCGAGCTAACTATGGCTACACCTTC.

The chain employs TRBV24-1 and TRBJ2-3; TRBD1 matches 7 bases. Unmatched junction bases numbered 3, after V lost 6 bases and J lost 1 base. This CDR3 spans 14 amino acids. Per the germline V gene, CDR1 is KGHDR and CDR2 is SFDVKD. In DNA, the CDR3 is TGTGCCACCAGTTACACAGGGGGCACAGATACGCAGTATTTT. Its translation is CATSYTGGTDTQYF.

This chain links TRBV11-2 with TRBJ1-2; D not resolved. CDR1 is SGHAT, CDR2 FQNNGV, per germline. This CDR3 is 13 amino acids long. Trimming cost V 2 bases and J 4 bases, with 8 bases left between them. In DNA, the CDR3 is TGTGCCAGCAGCTTAAATCAGTTCTATGGCTACACCTTC. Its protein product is CASSLNQFYGYTF.

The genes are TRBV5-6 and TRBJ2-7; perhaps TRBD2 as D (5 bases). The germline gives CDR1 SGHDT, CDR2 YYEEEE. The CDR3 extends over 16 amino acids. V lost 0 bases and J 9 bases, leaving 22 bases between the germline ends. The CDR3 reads CASSLDIGQIPRGQYF. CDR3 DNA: TGTGCCAGCAGCTTGGACATAGGCCAGATACCTCGGGGGCAGTACTTC.

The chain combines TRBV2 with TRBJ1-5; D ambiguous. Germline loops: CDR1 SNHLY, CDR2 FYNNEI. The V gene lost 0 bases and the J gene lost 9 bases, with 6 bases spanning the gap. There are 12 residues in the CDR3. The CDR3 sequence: CASSEAASPQHF. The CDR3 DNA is TGTGCCAGCAGTGAAGCAGCCTCGCCCCAGCATTTT.

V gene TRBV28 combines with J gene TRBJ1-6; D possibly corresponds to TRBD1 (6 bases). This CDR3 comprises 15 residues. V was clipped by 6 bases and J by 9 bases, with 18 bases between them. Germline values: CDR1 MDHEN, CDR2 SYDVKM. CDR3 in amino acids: CASSTAGVSSSPLHF. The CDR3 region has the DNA TGTGCCAGCAGCACCGCAGGGGTATCGAGTTCACCCCTCCACTTT.

The CDR3 DNA sequence: TGTGCCAGCACCCTGGGGCGAGGTACCCACGAGCAGTACTTC. This gives the protein CASTLGRGTHEQYF. The chain joins TRBV2 to TRBJ2-7, with D possibly TRBD1 on 5 matching bases. The CDR3 sequence is 14 residues long. The germline gives CDR1 SNHLY, CDR2 FYNNEI. Trimming cost V 7 bases and J 5 bases, with 18 bases left between them.

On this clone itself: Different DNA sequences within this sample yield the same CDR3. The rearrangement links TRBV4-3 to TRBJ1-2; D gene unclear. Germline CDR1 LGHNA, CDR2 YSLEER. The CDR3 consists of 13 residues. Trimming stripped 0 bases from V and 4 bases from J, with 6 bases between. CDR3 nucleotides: TGCGCCAGCAGCCAAGATGTGAGCTATGGCTACACCTTC. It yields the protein CASSQDVSYGYTF.

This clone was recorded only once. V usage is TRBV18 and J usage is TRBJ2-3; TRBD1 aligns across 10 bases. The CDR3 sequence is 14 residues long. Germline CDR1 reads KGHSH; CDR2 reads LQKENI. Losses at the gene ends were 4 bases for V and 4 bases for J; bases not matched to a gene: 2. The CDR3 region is CASSRDRGSDTQYF. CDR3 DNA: TGTGCCAGCTCACGGGACAGGGGTTCAGATACGCAGTATTTT.

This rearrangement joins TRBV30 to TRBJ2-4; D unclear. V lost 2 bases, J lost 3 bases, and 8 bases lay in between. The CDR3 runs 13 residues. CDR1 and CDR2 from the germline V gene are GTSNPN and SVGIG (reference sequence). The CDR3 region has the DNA TGTGCCTGGAGTCAGCAGAACAAAAACATTCAGTACTTC. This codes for CAWSQQNKNIQYF.

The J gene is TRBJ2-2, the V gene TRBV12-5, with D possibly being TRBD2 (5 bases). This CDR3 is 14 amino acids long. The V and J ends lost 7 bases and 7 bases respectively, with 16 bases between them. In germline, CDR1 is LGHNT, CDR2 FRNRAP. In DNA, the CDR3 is TGTGCTAGTGCCCCAGAGGGCGGCGGCGGGGAGCTGTTTTTT. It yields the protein CASAPEGGGGELFF. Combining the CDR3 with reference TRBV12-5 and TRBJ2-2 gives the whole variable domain DARVTQTPRHKVTEMGQEVTMRCQPILGHNTVFWYRQTMMQGLELLAYFRNRAPLDDSGMPKDRFSAEMPDATLATLKIQPSEPRDSAVYFCASAPEGGGGELFFGEGSRLTVL.

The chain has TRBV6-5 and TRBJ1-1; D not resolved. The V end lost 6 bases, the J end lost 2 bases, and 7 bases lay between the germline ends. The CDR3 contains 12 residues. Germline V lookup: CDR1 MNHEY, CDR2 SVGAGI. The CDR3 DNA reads TGTGCCAGCAGACGACTTAACACTGAAGCTTTCTTT. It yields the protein CASRRLNTEAFF.

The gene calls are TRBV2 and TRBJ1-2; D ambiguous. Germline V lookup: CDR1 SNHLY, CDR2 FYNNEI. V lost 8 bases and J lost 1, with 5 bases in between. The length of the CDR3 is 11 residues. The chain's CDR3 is CASGFNYGYTF. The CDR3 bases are TGTGCCAGCGGGTTTAACTATGGCTACACCTTC. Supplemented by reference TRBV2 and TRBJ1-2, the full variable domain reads EPEVTQTPSHQVTQMGQEVILRCVPISNHLYFYWYRQILGQKVEFLVSFYNNEISEKSEIFDDQFSVERPDGSNFTLKIRSTKLEDSAMYFCASGFNYGYTFGSGTRLTVV.

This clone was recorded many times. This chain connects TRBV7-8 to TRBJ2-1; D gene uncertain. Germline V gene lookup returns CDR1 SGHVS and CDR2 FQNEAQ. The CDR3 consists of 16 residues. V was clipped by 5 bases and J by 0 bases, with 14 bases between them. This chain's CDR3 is CASSAYQISSYNEQFF. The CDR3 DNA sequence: TGTGCCAGCAGCGCCTATCAGATTAGCTCCTACAATGAGCAGTTCTTC.

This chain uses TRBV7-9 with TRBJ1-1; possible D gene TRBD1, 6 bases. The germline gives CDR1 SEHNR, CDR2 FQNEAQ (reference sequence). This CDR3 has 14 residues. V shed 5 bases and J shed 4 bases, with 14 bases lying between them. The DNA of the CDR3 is TGTGCCAGCAGCCACAGGGATGCCGGCACTGAAGCTTTCTTT. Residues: CASSHRDAGTEAFF.

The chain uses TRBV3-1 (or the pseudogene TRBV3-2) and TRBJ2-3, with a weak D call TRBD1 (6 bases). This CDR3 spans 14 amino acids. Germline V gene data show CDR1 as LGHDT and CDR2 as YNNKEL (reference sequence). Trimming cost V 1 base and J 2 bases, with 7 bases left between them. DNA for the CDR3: TGTGCCAGCAGCCAAGGGGACACCACAGATACGCAGTATTTT. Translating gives CASSQGDTTDTQYF.

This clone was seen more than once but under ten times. In DNA, the CDR3 is TGCAGCGTTACCAAATCCACGGGGGACTATGGCTACACCTTC. Encoded protein: CSVTKSTGDYGYTF. V gene TRBV29-1 combines with J gene TRBJ1-2; TRBD1 is a possible D gene (5 bases). This CDR3 contains 14 residues. V was trimmed by 5 bases and J by 3 bases, leaving 16 bases between them. Germline values: CDR1 SQVTM, CDR2 ANQGSEA.

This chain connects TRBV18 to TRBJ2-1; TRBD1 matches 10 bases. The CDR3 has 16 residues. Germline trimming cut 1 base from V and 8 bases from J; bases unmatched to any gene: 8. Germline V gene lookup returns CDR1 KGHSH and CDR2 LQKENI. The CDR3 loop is CASSPRYGTGDDEQFF. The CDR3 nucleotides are TGTGCCAGCTCACCACGCTACGGGACAGGGGATGATGAGCAGTTCTTC.

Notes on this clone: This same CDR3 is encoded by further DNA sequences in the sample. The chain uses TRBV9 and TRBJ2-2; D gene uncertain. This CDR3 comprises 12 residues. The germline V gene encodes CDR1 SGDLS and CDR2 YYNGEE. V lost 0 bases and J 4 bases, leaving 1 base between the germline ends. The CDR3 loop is CASSVVTGELFF. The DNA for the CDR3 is TGTGCCAGCAGCGTAGTCACCGGGGAGCTGTTTTTT.

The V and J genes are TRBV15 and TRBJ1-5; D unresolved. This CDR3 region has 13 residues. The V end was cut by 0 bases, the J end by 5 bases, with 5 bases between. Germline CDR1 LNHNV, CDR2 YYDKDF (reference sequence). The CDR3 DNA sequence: TGTGCCACCAGCAGAGATCAGTATCAGCCCCAGCATTTT. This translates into CATSRDQYQPQHF. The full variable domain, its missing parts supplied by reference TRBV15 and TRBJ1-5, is DAMVIQNPRYQVTQFGKPVTLSCSQTLNHNVMYWYQQKSSQAPKLLFHYYDKDFNNEADTPDNFQSRRPNTSFCFLDIRSPGLGDTAMYLCATSRDQYQPQHFGDGTRLSIL.